The 18 T cell receptor beta chains presented below share a single source sample, sequenced in a study of stem cell transplantation in POMP-related autoinflammatory disease. Here immunoSEQ multiplex PCR was the method, and the copy in TCRdb shows in-frame clones only, minus some. The data hold some 9,900 clones, with around 79% observed a single time. The specimen was CD4+ T cells from PBMCs, collected after stem cell transplantation. The source is a human patient with POMP-related autoinflammation and immune dysregulation (PRAID). T cells may partly derive from the graft donor.

The chain recombines TRBV27 with TRBJ1-4, with D perhaps TRBD1 (5 bases). The length of the CDR3 is 14 residues. Trimming removed 3 bases at V and 8 bases at J, with 13 bases between. Germline CDR1 and CDR2: MNHEY and SMNVEV (reference sequence). The CDR3 sequence is CASSFRGFSEKLFF. In DNA form, the CDR3 reads TGTGCCAGCAGTTTCCGGGGGTTTAGCGAAAAACTGTTTTTT.

This chain uses TRBV27 with TRBJ1-5; TRBD1 agrees at 8 bases. Germline lookup yields CDR1 MNHEY and CDR2 SMNVEV (reference sequence). The junction had 3 bases not matched to a gene; V was cut back by 3 bases and J by 5 bases. The CDR3 length is 14 residues. In DNA form, the CDR3 reads TGTGCCAGCAGTTTTCAGGGGGCGGATCAGCCCCAGCATTTT. This codes for CASSFQGADQPQHF.

This chain links TRBV5-1 with TRBJ1-1, with D possibly matching TRBD1 (5 bases). Per germline, CDR1 SGHRS and CDR2 YFSETQ. Trimming took off 0 bases at V and 1 base at J, with 13 bases between the two ends. The CDR3 has 16 amino acids. The CDR3 coding sequence is TGCGCCAGCAGCTTGGGGGTGACAGTCCAGAACACTGAAGCTTTCTTT. Translation gives CASSLGVTVQNTEAFF. The full variable domain, completed using reference TRBV5-1 and TRBJ1-1, is KAGVTQTPRYLIKTRGQQVTLSCSPISGHRSVSWYQQTPGQGLQFLFEYFSETQRNKGNFPGRFSGRQFSNSRSEMNVSTLELGDSALYLCASSLGVTVQNTEAFFGQGTRLTVV.

The J gene is TRBJ2-2, the V gene TRBV30; D is undetermined. Trimming removed 8 bases from V and 4 bases from J, with 14 bases in between. The CDR3 is 13 residues long. Germline CDR1 GTSNPN, CDR2 SVGIG (reference sequence). The DNA of the CDR3 is TGTGCCCATAGGGCCTCCGCCACCGGGGAGCTGTTTTTT. As protein: CAHRASATGELFF.

This clone showed up just once. The chain has TRBV6-1 and TRBJ2-6; D is tentatively TRBD1 or TRBD2 (5 bases each). CDR3 length equals 18 residues. V was shortened by 4 bases and J by 0 bases, with 16 bases between the two germline ends. Per the germline V gene, CDR1 is MNHNS and CDR2 is SASEGT. For the CDR3, the DNA is TGTGCCAGCAGTGTCCCGGGACGGACTCGCTCTGGGGCCAACGTCCTGACTTTC. It translates to CASSVPGRTRSGANVLTF.

J is TRBJ2-1 and V is TRBV24-1, with D possibly matching TRBD2 (6 bases). The CDR3 consists of 13 residues. The germline CDR1 and CDR2 sequences are KGHDR and SFDVKD. V lost 9 bases and J lost 4, with 12 bases in between. As DNA, the CDR3 is TGTGCCACCTCCGGGAGAAGGTACAATGAGCAGTTCTTC. It is translated as CATSGRRYNEQFF.

The chain couples TRBV30 to TRBJ1-2; no clear D. The CDR3 loop spans 12 amino acids. Trimming took off 3 bases at V and 4 bases at J, with 9 bases between the two ends. Germline V gives CDR1 GTSNPN, CDR2 SVGIG (reference sequence). The CDR3 DNA reads as TGTGCCTGGAGACGAAACAGCTATGGCTACACCTTC. Encoded protein: CAWRRNSYGYTF.

The chain recombines TRBV6-5 with TRBJ2-1, with a possible D match to TRBD2 (7 bases). The germline CDR1 and CDR2 sequences are MNHEY and SVGAGI. V was clipped by 4 bases and J by 6 bases, with 19 bases between them. The CDR3 runs to 16 residues. The CDR3, as DNA: TGTGCCAGCAGTTCCCCCAACAGGGTAGCGGGCAATGAGCAGTTCTTC. Residues: CASSSPNRVAGNEQFF.

The rearrangement uses TRBV28 and TRBJ2-2, with D perhaps assigned TRBD1 or TRBD2 (6 bases each). The germline V gene encodes CDR1 MDHEN and CDR2 SYDVKM. The CDR3 contains 13 residues. V lost 6 bases and J lost 15, with 20 bases in between. The CDR3 DNA reads TGTGCCAGCAGCGGGGGCTCGGTAGCCACCGTGTTTTTT. This translates into CASSGGSVATVFF.

This clone was counted a few times. The chain carries TRBV19 and TRBJ2-3; D is unclear. V shed 3 bases and J shed 3 bases, with 10 bases lying between them. This CDR3 contains 14 residues. Germline loops: CDR1 LNHDA, CDR2 SQIVND (reference sequence). The CDR3 coding sequence is TGTGCCAGTAGTATGGCCCTGAGAACAGATACGCAGTATTTT. This codes for CASSMALRTDTQYF.

This chain links TRBV19 with TRBJ1-5; TRBD1 matches 10 bases. The CDR3 length is 16 residues. J was trimmed by 3 bases and V by 1 base; bases with no gene match: 3. The V gene's germline CDR1 is LNHDA and CDR2 SQIVND (reference sequence). CDR3 sequence: CASSIGDRGYNQPQHF. Written as DNA, the CDR3 is TGTGCCAGTAGTATAGGGGACAGGGGATACAATCAGCCCCAGCATTTT. The variable domain in full, completed from reference TRBV19 and TRBJ1-5, reads DGGITQSPKYLFRKEGQNVTLSCEQNLNHDAMYWYRQDPGQGLRLIYYSQIVNDFQKGDIAEGYSVSREKKESFPLTVTSAQKNPTAFYLCASSIGDRGYNQPQHFGDGTRLSIL.

The V call is TRBV10-3, the J call TRBJ2-7, with D maybe TRBD1 (6 bases). The CDR3 runs to 13 residues. V was trimmed by 6 bases and J by 7 bases, leaving 16 bases between them. Per the germline V gene, CDR1 is ENHRY and CDR2 is SYGVKD. CDR3 sequence: CAIRDLTQGEQYF. The DNA of the CDR3 is TGTGCCATCAGAGACTTAACCCAGGGGGAGCAGTACTTC.

The chain is built from TRBV11-3 and TRBJ2-7, with 7 bases fitting TRBD2. The CDR3 totals 14 residues. V lost 2 bases and J lost 7; bases outside the gene matches: 8. Germline V lookup: CDR1 SGHNT, CDR2 YENEEA. This chain's CDR3 is CASSLSGGAGEQYF. The CDR3 DNA follows: TGTGCCAGCAGCTTATCGGGAGGTGCTGGTGAGCAGTACTTC.

The chain carries TRBV9 and TRBJ2-7, with D possibly matching TRBD1 (5 bases). CDR1 SGDLS and CDR2 YYNGEE come from the germline V gene. The V end lost 0 bases, the J end lost 0 bases, and 7 bases lay between the germline ends. This CDR3 contains 14 residues. In DNA, the CDR3 is TGTGCCAGCAGCGTAGGAGACAGCTCCTACGAGCAGTACTTC. As protein: CASSVGDSSYEQYF.

The gene calls are TRBV30 and TRBJ2-5; perhaps TRBD1 as D (6 bases). Trimming left V 0 bases short and J 7 bases short, with 6 bases between. Germline loops: CDR1 GTSNPN, CDR2 SVGIG (reference sequence). The CDR3 loop spans 11 amino acids. The CDR3 DNA follows: TGTGCCTGGAGTGTAGGGGGGACCCAGTACTTC. It specifies CAWSVGGTQYF.

The chain has TRBV27 and TRBJ2-2; D not certain. Germline lookup yields CDR1 MNHEY and CDR2 SMNVEV (reference sequence). This CDR3 has 13 amino acids. V lost 2 bases to trimming and J lost 6 bases, with 7 bases between them. The CDR3, as DNA: TGTGCCAGCAGTTTAGGGCTCCCCGGGGAGCTGTTTTTT. Amino acid sequence: CASSLGLPGELFF.

The chain combines TRBV5-1 with TRBJ2-3, with TRBD2 matching 11 bases. From germline, CDR1 is SGHRS and CDR2 YFSETQ. The junction had 4 bases not matched to a gene; V was cut back by 7 bases and J by 3 bases. The CDR3 totals 14 residues. The CDR3: CASQASGGTDTQYF. CDR3 coding DNA: TGCGCCAGCCAGGCTAGCGGGGGGACAGATACGCAGTATTTT.

The CDR3 loop reads CASSPIAGVNNEQFF. DNA for the CDR3: TGTGCCAGTAGCCCCATAGCGGGGGTAAACAATGAGCAGTTCTTC. The chain employs TRBV19 and TRBJ2-1; 9 bases match TRBD2. With V trimmed by 6 bases and J by 5 bases, 8 bases remained unmatched. The CDR3 is 15 amino acids. Germline assignment: CDR1 LNHDA and CDR2 SQIVND (reference sequence).